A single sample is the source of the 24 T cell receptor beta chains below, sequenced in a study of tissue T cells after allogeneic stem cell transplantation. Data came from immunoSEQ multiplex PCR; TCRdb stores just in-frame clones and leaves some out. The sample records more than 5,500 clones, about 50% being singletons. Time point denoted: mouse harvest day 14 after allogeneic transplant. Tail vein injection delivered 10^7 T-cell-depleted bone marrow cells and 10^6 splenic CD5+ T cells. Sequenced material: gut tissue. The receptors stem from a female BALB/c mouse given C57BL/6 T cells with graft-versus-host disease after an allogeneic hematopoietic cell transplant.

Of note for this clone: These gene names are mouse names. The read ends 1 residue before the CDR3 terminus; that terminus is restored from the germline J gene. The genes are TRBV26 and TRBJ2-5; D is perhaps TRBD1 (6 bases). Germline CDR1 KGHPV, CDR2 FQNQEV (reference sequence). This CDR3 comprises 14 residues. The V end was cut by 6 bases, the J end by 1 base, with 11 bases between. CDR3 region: CASSLGHYQDTQYF. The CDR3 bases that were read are TGTGCCAGCAGCCTGGGACACTACCAAGACACCCAGTAC.

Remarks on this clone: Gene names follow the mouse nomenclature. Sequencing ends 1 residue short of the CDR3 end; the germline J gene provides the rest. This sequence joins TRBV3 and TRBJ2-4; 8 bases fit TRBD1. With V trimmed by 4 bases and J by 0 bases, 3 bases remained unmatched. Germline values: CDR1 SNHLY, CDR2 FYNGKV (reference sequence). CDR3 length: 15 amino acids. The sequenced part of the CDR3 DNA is TGTGCCAGCAGCTCAGGGGGCGCAAGTCAAAACACCTTGTAC. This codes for CASSSGGASQNTLY. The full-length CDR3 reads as CASSSGGASQNTLYF.

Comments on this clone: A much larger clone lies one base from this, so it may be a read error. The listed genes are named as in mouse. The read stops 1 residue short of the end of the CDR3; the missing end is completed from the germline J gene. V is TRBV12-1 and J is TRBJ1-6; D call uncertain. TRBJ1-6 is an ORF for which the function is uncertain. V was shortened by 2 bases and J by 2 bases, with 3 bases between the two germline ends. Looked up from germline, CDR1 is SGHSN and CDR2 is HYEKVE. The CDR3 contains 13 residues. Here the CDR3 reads CASSQAYNSPLYF. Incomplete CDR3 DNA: TGTGCCAGCTCTCAGGCCTATAATTCGCCCCTCTAC.

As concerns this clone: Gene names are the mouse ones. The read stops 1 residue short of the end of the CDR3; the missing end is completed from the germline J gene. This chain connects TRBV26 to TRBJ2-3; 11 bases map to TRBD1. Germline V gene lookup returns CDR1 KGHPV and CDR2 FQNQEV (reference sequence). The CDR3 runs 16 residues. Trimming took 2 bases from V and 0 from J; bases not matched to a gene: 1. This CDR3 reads CASSLGTGGSAETLYF. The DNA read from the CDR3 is TGTGCCAGCAGTCTGGGGACAGGGGGTAGTGCAGAAACGCTGTAT.

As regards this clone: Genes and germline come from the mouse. CDR3 DNA (partial): TGTGCCAGCAGTGGGGTTTCCAACGAAAGATTATTT. Protein sequence: CASSGVSNERLF. The entire CDR3 sequence reads CASSGVSNERLFF. The gene calls are TRBV26 and TRBJ1-4; no definite D call. The CDR3 goes on 1 residue after the read ends, and that part is filled in from the germline J gene. Looked up from germline, CDR1 is KGHPV and CDR2 is FQNQEV (reference sequence). CDR3 size: 13 residues. V gave up 5 bases and J gave up 0 bases, with 4 bases separating them.

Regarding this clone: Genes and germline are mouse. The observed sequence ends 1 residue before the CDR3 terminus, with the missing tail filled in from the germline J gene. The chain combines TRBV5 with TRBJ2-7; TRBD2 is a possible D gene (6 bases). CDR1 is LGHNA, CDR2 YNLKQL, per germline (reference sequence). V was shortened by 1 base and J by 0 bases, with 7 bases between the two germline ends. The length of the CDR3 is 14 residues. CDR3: CASSQGGDSYEQYF. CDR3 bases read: TGTGCCAGCAGCCAAGGGGGGGACTCCTATGAACAGTAC.

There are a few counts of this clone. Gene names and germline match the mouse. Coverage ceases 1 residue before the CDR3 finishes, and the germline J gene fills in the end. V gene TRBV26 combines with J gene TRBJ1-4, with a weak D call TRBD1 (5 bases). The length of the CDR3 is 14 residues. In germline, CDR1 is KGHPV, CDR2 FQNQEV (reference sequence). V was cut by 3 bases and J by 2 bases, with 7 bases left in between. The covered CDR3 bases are TGTGCCAGCAGTCTCTGGACATCCAACGAAAGATTATTT. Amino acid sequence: CASSLWTSNERLF. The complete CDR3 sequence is CASSLWTSNERLFF.

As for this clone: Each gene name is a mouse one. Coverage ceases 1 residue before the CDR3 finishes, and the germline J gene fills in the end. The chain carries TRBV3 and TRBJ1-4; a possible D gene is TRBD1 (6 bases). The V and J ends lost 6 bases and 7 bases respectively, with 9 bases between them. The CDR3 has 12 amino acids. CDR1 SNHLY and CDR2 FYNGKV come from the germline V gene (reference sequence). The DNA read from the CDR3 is TGTGCCAGCAGAACAGGGATCGAAAGATTATTT. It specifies CASRTGIERLF. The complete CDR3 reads CASRTGIERLFF.

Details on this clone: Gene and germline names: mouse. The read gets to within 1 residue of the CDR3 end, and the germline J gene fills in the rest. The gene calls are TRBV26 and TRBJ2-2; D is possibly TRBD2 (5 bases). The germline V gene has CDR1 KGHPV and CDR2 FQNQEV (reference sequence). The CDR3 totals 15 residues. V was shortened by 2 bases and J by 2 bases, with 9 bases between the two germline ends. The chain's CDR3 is CASSLTGDNTGQLYF. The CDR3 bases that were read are TGTGCCAGCAGTCTGACTGGCGATAACACCGGGCAGCTCTAC.

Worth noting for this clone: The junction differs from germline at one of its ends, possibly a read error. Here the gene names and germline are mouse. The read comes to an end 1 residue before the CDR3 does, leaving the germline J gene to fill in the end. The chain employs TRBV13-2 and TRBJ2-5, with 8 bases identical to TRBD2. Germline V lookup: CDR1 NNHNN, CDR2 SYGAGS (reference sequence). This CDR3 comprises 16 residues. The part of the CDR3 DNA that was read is TGTGCCAGCGGGGATGGGGGGGGATCTAACCAAGACACCCAGTAC. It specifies CASGDGGGSNQDTQY. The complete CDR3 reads CASGDGGGSNQDTQYF.

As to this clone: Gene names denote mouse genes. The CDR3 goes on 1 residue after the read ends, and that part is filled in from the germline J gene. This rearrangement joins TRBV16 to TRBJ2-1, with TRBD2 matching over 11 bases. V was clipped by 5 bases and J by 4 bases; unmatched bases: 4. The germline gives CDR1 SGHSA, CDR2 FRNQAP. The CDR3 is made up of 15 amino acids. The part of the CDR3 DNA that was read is TGTGCAAGCAGCCTCGACTGGGGGGGTTATGCTGAGCAGTTC. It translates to CASSLDWGGYAEQF. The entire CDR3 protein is CASSLDWGGYAEQFF.

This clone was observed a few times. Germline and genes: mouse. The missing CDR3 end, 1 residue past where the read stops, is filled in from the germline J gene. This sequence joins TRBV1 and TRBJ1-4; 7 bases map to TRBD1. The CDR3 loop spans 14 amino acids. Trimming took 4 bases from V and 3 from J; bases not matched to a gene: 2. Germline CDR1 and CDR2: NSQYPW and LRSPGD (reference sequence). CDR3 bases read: TGCACCTGCAGTGGACAGGGAACCAACGAAAGATTATTT. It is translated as CTCSGQGTNERLF. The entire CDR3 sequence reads CTCSGQGTNERLFF.

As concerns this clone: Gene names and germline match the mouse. Partial CDR3 DNA: TGTGCCAGCAGGCCGGGACAGGGGGCAAACACAGAAGTCTTC. Its protein product is CASRPGQGANTEVF. The complete CDR3 sequence is CASRPGQGANTEVFF. The rearrangement uses TRBV26 and TRBJ1-1; 11 bases line up with TRBD1. With the read ending 1 residue before the CDR3 end, the germline J gene is used to fill in that end. Germline trimming cut 6 bases from V and 0 bases from J; bases unmatched to any gene: 3. This CDR3 is built from 15 residues. CDR1 is KGHPV, CDR2 FQNQEV, per germline (reference sequence).

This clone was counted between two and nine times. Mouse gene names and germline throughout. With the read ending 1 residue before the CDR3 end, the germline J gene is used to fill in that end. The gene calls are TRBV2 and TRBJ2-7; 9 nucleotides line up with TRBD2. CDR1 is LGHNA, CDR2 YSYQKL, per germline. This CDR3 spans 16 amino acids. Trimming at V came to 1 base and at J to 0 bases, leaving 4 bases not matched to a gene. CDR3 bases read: TGTGCCAGCAGCCAAGGTGGGGGGGCGAGCTCCTATGAACAGTAC. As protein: CASSQGGGASSYEQY. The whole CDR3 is CASSQGGGASSYEQYF.

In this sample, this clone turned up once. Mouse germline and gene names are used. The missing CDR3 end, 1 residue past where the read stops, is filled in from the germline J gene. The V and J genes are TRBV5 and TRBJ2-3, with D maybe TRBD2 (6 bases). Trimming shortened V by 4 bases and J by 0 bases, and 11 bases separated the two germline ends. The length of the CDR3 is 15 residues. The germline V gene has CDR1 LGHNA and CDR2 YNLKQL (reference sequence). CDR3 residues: CASSPRLVSAETLYF. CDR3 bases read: TGTGCCAGCAGCCCGCGACTGGTTAGTGCAGAAACGCTGTAT.

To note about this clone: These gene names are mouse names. The chain's CDR3 is CASKAGGPYSDYTF. The DNA read from the CDR3 is TGTGCCAGCAAGGCAGGGGGCCCCTACTCCGACTACACC. The V call is TRBV13-3, the J call TRBJ1-2; 8 bases match TRBD1. The read stops 1 residue short of the end of the CDR3; the missing end is completed from the germline J gene. The CDR3 has 14 residues. J gave up 3 bases and V 6 bases, and 7 bases lay outside the gene matches. Germline V gene data show CDR1 as NNHDY and CDR2 as SYVADS.

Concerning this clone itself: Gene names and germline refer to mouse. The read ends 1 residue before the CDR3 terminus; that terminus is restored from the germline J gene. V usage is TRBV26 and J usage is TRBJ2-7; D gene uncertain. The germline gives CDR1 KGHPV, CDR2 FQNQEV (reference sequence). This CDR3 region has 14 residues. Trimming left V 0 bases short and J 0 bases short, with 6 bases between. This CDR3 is CASSLSGSSYEQYF. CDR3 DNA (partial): TGTGCCAGCAGTCTGTCAGGGAGCTCCTATGAACAGTAC. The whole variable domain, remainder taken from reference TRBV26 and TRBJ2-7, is NSKVIQTPRYLVKGQGQKAKMRCIPEKGHPVVFWYQQNKNNEFKFLINFQNQEVLQQIDMTEKRFSAECPSNSPCSLEIQSSEAGDSALYLCASSLSGSSYEQYFGPGTRLTVL.

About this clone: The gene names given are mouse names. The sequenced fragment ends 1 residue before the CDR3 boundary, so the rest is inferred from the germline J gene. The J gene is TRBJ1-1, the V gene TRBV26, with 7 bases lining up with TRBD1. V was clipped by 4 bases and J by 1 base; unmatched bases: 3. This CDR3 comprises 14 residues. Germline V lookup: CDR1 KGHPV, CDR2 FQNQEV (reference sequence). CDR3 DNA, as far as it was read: TGTGCCAGCAGTCAGGGACAGAGAAACACAGAAGTCTTC. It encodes CASSQGQRNTEVF. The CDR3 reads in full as CASSQGQRNTEVFF.

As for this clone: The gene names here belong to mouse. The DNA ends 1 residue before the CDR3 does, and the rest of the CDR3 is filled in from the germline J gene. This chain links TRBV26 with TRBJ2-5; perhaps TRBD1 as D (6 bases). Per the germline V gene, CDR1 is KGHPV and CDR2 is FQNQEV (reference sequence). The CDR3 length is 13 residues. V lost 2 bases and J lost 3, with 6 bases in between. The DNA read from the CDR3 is TGTGCCAGCAGTCTGGGACAGCAAGACACCCAGTAC. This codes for CASSLGQQDTQY. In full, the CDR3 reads CASSLGQQDTQYF.

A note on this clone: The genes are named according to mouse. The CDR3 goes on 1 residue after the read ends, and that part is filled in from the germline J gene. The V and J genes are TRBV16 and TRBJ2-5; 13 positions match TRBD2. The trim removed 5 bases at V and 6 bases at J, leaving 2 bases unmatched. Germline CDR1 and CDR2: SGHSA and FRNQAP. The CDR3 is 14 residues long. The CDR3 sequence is CASSRTGGADTQYF. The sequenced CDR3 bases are TGTGCAAGCAGCCGGACTGGGGGGGCGGACACCCAGTAC.

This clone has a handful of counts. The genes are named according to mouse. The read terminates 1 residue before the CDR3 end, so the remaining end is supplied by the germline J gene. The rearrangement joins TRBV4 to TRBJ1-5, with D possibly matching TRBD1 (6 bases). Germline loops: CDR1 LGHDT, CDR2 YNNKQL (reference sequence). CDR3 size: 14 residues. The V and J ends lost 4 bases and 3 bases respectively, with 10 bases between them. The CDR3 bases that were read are TGTGCCAGCAGCTTTGACAGGACCAACCAGGCTCCGCTT. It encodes CASSFDRTNQAPL. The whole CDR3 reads CASSFDRTNQAPLF.

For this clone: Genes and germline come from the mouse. CDR3 residues: CASGADRGWNTLYF. CDR3 bases read: TGTGCCAGCGGTGCCGACAGGGGATGGAACACCTTGTAC. This sequence joins TRBV13-2 and TRBJ2-4; 8 nucleotides agree with TRBD1. The CDR3 extends 1 residue past the end of the read, so its final part is completed from the germline J gene. The CDR3 is 14 residues long. CDR1 is NNHNN, CDR2 SYGAGS, per germline (reference sequence). The ends lost 3 bases at V and 6 bases at J; junction bases unmatched: 6.

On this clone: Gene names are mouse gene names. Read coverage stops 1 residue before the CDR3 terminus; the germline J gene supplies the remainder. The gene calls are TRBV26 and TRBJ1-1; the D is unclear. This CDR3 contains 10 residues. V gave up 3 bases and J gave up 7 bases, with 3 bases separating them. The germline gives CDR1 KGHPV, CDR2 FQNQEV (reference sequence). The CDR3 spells CASSLKEVFF. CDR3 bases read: TGTGCCAGCAGTCTCAAAGAAGTCTTC.

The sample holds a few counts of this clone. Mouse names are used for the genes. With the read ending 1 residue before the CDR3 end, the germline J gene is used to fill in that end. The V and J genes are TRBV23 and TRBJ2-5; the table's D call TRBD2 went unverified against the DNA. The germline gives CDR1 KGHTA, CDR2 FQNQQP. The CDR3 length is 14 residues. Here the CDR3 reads CSSSQRTGVDTQYF. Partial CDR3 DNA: TGCTCCAGCAGTCAAAGGACTGGGGTAGACACCCAGTAC.